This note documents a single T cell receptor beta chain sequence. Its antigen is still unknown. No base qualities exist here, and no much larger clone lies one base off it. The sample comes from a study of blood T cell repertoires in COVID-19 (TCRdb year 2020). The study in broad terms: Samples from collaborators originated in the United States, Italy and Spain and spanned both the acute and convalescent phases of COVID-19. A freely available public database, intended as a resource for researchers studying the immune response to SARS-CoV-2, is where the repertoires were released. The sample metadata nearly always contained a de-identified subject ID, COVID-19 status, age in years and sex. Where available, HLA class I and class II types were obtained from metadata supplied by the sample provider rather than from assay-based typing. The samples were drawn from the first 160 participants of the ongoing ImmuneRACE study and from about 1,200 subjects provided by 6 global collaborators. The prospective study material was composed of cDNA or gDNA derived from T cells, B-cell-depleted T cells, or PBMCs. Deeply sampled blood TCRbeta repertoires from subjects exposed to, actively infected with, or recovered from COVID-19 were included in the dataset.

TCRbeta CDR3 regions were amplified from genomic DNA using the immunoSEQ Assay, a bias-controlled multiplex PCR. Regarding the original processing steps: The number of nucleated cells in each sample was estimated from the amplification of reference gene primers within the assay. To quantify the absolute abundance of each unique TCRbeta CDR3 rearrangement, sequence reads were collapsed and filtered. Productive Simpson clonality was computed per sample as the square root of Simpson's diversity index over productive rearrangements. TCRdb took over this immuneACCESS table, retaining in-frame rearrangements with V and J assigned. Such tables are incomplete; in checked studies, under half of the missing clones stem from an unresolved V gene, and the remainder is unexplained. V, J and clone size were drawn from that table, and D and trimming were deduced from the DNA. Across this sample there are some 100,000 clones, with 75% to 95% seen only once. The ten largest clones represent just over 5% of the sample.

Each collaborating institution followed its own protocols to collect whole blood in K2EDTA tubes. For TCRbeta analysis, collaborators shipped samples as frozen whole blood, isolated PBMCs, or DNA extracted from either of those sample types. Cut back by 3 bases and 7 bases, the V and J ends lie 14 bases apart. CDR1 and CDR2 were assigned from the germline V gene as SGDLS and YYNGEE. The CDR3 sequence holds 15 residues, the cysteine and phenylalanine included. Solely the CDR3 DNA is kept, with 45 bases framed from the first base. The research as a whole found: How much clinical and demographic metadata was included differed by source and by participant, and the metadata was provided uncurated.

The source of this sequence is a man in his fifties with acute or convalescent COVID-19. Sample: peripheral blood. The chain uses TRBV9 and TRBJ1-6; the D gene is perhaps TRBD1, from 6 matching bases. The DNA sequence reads TGTGCCAGCAGCGCCAGGGGAAATAAGAATTCACCCCTCCACTTT. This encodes CASSARGNKNSPLHF.